Below are 30 T cell receptor beta chains sequenced from a single sample in a study of blood T cell repertoires in COVID-19. Assay: immunoSEQ multiplex PCR; the TCRdb copy retains only in-frame clones and omits some. The sample contains about 36,000 clones, around four fifths of which appear only once. The material sequenced was peripheral blood. These receptors were obtained from a man aged 60 to 69 with acute or convalescent COVID-19.

This chain uses TRBV10-3 with TRBJ2-1, with TRBD2 matching over 13 bases. V was pared by 2 bases and J by 0 bases, with 4 bases of the junction left unmatched. The CDR3 is 18 residues long. Per the germline V gene, CDR1 is ENHRY and CDR2 is SYGVKD. CDR3 in DNA: TGTGCCATCAGTGAGACGTGGACTAGCGGGAGCTCCTACAATGAGCAGTTCTTC. It yields the protein CAISETWTSGSSYNEQFF.

This chain uses TRBV6-5 with TRBJ2-1; 8 bases are a match to TRBD1. Losses at the gene ends were 6 bases for V and 4 bases for J; bases not matched to a gene: 8. The V gene's germline CDR1 is MNHEY and CDR2 SVGAGI. The CDR3 is 15 residues long. CDR3 in DNA: TGTGCCAGCAGCGACCGGGACAGGAAGTACAATGAGCAGTTCTTC. Translating gives CASSDRDRKYNEQFF.

J is TRBJ2-1 and V is TRBV12-3 or TRBV12-4, with D possibly matching TRBD2 (6 bases). V dropped 8 bases and J dropped 5 bases, with 13 bases sitting between them. CDR3 length: 13 amino acids. The CDR3 loop is CASDAGTHNEQFF. The CDR3 bases are TGTGCCAGCGATGCGGGAACCCACAATGAGCAGTTCTTC.

V and J are TRBV7-8 and TRBJ2-2; 10 bases agree with TRBD2. The CDR3 has 16 amino acids. In germline, CDR1 is SGHVS, CDR2 FQNEAQ. The V gene end was trimmed by 8 bases and the J gene end by 5 bases; junction bases not matched to a gene: 11. The CDR3 loop reads CASDPGGAGGTGELFF. DNA of the CDR3: TGTGCCAGCGACCCAGGGGGAGCGGGAGGGACCGGGGAGCTGTTTTTT. Drawing the rest from reference TRBV7-8 and TRBJ2-2, the complete variable domain is GAGVSQSPRYKVAKRGQDVALRCDPISGHVSLFWYQQALGQGPEFLTYFQNEAQLDKSGLPSDRFFAERPEGSVSTLKIQRTQQEDSAVYLCASDPGGAGGTGELFFGEGSRLTVL.

In this sample, this clone turned up a few times. J is TRBJ2-1 and V is TRBV20-1; D is unresolved. Germline lookup yields CDR1 DFQATT and CDR2 SNEGSKA (reference sequence). The V end lost 6 bases, the J end lost 9 bases, and 12 bases lay between the germline ends. The CDR3 is 11 residues long. DNA of the CDR3: TGCAGTGCAGACCGACCAGGTGAGCAGTTCTTC. Translation: CSADRPGEQFF.

The chain links TRBV19 to TRBJ2-1; TRBD1 agrees at 9 bases. Germline CDR1 and CDR2: LNHDA and SQIVND (reference sequence). The CDR3 runs to 14 residues. V lost 8 bases and J lost 2; bases outside the gene matches: 4. CDR3 residues: CASSGTGTYNEQFF. The CDR3 DNA sequence: TGTGCCAGTTCCGGGACAGGGACCTACAATGAGCAGTTCTTC.

The chain is built from TRBV24-1 and TRBJ2-7; 7 positions match TRBD1. Germline V gives CDR1 KGHDR, CDR2 SFDVKD. The CDR3 is 15 residues long. V was pared by 3 bases and J by 2 bases, with 6 bases of the junction left unmatched. The CDR3 nucleotides are TGTGCCACCAGTGATCCTCGACAGGGTGCCTACGAGCAGTACTTC. This gives the protein CATSDPRQGAYEQYF.

The gene calls are TRBV6-5 and TRBJ2-1; perhaps TRBD2 as D (6 bases). CDR3 size: 15 residues. Trimming removed 5 bases from V and 4 bases from J, with 15 bases in between. Germline CDR1 MNHEY, CDR2 SVGAGI. CDR3 amino acids: CASSPLGGIYNEQFF. The CDR3 DNA reads TGTGCCAGCAGTCCCCTGGGGGGAATATACAATGAGCAGTTCTTC.

V usage is TRBV5-4 and J usage is TRBJ2-5, with 10 bases that match TRBD2. This CDR3 has 15 residues. In germline, CDR1 is SGHNT, CDR2 YYREEE (reference sequence). V lost 1 base, J lost 2 bases, and 2 bases stayed unmatched. Here the CDR3 reads CASSLPSGSQETQYF. DNA of the CDR3: TGTGCCAGCAGCTTGCCTAGCGGGAGTCAAGAGACCCAGTACTTC.

CDR3 coding DNA: TGTGCCAGCAGCTTGGCCGGGACACCGAACACCGGGGAGCTGTTTTTT. The encoded protein is CASSLAGTPNTGELFF. V is TRBV5-6 and J is TRBJ2-2; possible D gene TRBD1, 6 bases. Germline lookup yields CDR1 SGHDT and CDR2 YYEEEE. The CDR3 runs 16 residues. V was trimmed by 0 bases and J by 0 bases, leaving 9 bases between them.

This chain links TRBV7-2 with TRBJ2-2; D perhaps matches TRBD2 (5 bases). The CDR3 covers 16 residues. The ends were cut back, 1 base at V and 0 bases at J, with 9 bases in the middle. In germline, CDR1 is SGHTA, CDR2 FQGNSA. CDR3 nucleotides: TGTGCCAGCAGCTTAGGAGGAGGTCCGAACACCGGGGAGCTGTTTTTT. Encoded protein: CASSLGGGPNTGELFF.

The V and J genes are TRBV29-1 and TRBJ2-4, with 7 nucleotides matching TRBD1. The V segment lost 3 bases and the J segment 6 bases; nucleotides outside the gene matches: 5. This CDR3 region has 13 residues. CDR1 and CDR2 from the germline V gene are SQVTM and ANQGSEA. DNA of the CDR3: TGCAGCGTTGATGGGACAGCTGGAAACATTCAGTACTTC. Its translation: CSVDGTAGNIQYF.

The chain is built from TRBV19 and TRBJ2-5, with 9 bases lining up with TRBD1. Germline V lookup: CDR1 LNHDA, CDR2 SQIVND (reference sequence). V shed 5 bases, J shed 0 bases, and the junction held 7 bases outside the gene matches. The CDR3 runs to 16 residues. The CDR3 loop is CASSARDRAYQETQYF. The CDR3 coding sequence is TGTGCCAGTAGTGCCCGGGACAGGGCGTACCAAGAGACCCAGTACTTC.

This clone was detected once. This chain joins TRBV18 and TRBJ2-1; TRBD1 matches at 9 bases. The J segment lost 9 bases and the V segment lost 3 bases, leaving 9 bases of the junction unmatched. The CDR3 totals 15 residues. The germline CDR1 and CDR2 sequences are KGHSH and LQKENI. This CDR3 is CASSPDRGYKGEQFF. Written as DNA, the CDR3 is TGTGCCAGCTCACCCGACAGGGGGTACAAAGGTGAGCAGTTCTTC.

V and J are TRBV27 and TRBJ2-2, with 11 nucleotides matching TRBD2. This CDR3 spans 16 amino acids. Losses at the gene ends were 4 bases for V and 4 bases for J; bases not matched to a gene: 5. From germline, CDR1 is MNHEY and CDR2 SMNVEV (reference sequence). The DNA for the CDR3 is TGTGCCAGCAGTTCGGCTACTAGCGGGAGCACCGGGGAGCTGTTTTTT. Translation: CASSSATSGSTGELFF.

The chain couples TRBV19 to TRBJ2-3, with a possible D match to TRBD2 (5 bases). Germline assignment: CDR1 LNHDA and CDR2 SQIVND (reference sequence). The V end lost 5 bases, the J end lost 1 base, and 19 bases lay between the germline ends. The CDR3 is 17 residues long. CDR3 residues: CASSFGIFGRRTDTQYF. Here the CDR3 DNA reads TGTGCCAGTAGTTTCGGGATTTTCGGCCGCCGCACAGATACGCAGTATTTT.

The V call is TRBV7-6, the J call TRBJ2-3, with 8 bases matching TRBD1. There are 15 residues in the CDR3. Germline CDR1 reads SGHVS; CDR2 reads FNYEAQ. J gave up 5 bases and V 5 bases, and 9 bases lay outside the gene matches. CDR3 region: CASSLTGVEVDTQYF. CDR3 in DNA: TGTGCCAGCAGCCTGACAGGGGTCGAGGTAGATACGCAGTATTTT.

The V and J genes are TRBV11-2 and TRBJ2-1; 8 bases agree with TRBD2. V lost 4 bases and J lost 0; bases outside the gene matches: 11. The CDR3 covers 18 residues. Germline assignment: CDR1 SGHAT and CDR2 FQNNGV. The CDR3 protein is CASSSALLAGFSYNEQFF. CDR3 bases: TGTGCCAGCAGCTCCGCCCTGTTAGCGGGATTCTCCTACAATGAGCAGTTCTTC.

The DNA of the CDR3 is TGTGCCAGCAGCCAAGGACAGATGAACACTGAAGCTTTCTTT. It translates to CASSQGQMNTEAFF. The chain joins TRBV3-1 (or the pseudogene TRBV3-2) to TRBJ1-1; maybe TRBD1 (5 bases). This CDR3 is 14 amino acids long. Per germline, CDR1 LGHDT and CDR2 YNNKEL (reference sequence). Trimming took off 1 base at V and 0 bases at J, with 6 bases between the two ends.

The rearrangement links TRBV28 to TRBJ1-1, with TRBD1 matching over 10 bases. CDR3 size: 17 residues. J gave up 0 bases and V 3 bases, and 7 bases lay outside the gene matches. Germline CDR1 is MDHEN and CDR2 is SYDVKM. This chain's CDR3 is CASSLFGGQGLNTEAFF. The CDR3 nucleotides are TGTGCCAGCAGTTTGTTCGGGGGACAGGGGTTGAACACTGAAGCTTTCTTT.

The rearrangement joins TRBV19 to TRBJ2-1; no definite D call. Trimming removed 2 bases at V and 2 bases at J, with 7 bases between. The CDR3 extends over 14 amino acids. Germline V gene data show CDR1 as LNHDA and CDR2 as SQIVND (reference sequence). CDR3 in amino acids: CASSIMSAYNEQFF. The CDR3 nucleotides are TGTGCCAGTAGTATAATGAGCGCCTACAATGAGCAGTTCTTC. Drawing the rest from reference TRBV19 and TRBJ2-1, the complete variable domain is DGGITQSPKYLFRKEGQNVTLSCEQNLNHDAMYWYRQDPGQGLRLIYYSQIVNDFQKGDIAEGYSVSREKKESFPLTVTSAQKNPTAFYLCASSIMSAYNEQFFGPGTRLTVL.

The genes are TRBV11-3 and TRBJ2-7; unclear D gene. The germline gives CDR1 SGHNT, CDR2 YENEEA. The V and J ends lost 1 base and 4 bases respectively, with 14 bases between them. The CDR3 covers 15 residues. CDR3: CASSLGGNIAYEQYF. The CDR3 DNA is TGTGCCAGCAGCTTAGGTGGCAATATCGCTTACGAGCAGTACTTC.

This chain connects TRBV5-1 to TRBJ2-2, with a tentative D call TRBD2 (6 bases). The germline V gene encodes CDR1 SGHRS and CDR2 YFSETQ. The CDR3 totals 15 residues. Trimming cost V 8 bases and J 0 bases, with 14 bases left between them. The CDR3: CASSGLSSNTGELFF. CDR3 DNA: TGCGCCAGTTCGGGACTGAGTTCGAACACCGGGGAGCTGTTTTTT.

This chain links TRBV10-1 with TRBJ1-1; D remains unclear. Trimming removed 6 bases at V and 1 base at J, with 9 bases between. Looked up from germline, CDR1 is WNHNN and CDR2 is SYGVQD (reference sequence). The length of the CDR3 is 13 residues. The CDR3 DNA is TGCGCCAGCAGAGAAGCCTCGAACACTGAAGCTTTCTTT. Encoded protein: CASREASNTEAFF.

The chain links TRBV11-3 to TRBJ2-7, with D possibly TRBD2 on 5 matching bases. CDR1 SGHNT and CDR2 YENEEA come from the germline V gene. The CDR3 runs to 14 residues. The V end was cut by 5 bases, the J end by 1 base, with 12 bases between. The CDR3: CASSLSGVSYEQYF. As DNA, the CDR3 is TGTGCCAGCAGCCTGTCCGGGGTGTCCTACGAGCAGTACTTC.

The chain has TRBV14 and TRBJ1-1; D is perhaps TRBD1 (6 bases). This CDR3 has 13 residues. Germline lookup yields CDR1 SGHDN and CDR2 FVKESK. Trimming cost V 4 bases and J 5 bases, with 11 bases left between them. The CDR3 DNA sequence: TGTGCCAGCAGCCGTGTCAGGGGAACTGAAGCTTTCTTT. It yields the protein CASSRVRGTEAFF.

This clone was detected once. The gene calls are TRBV4-3 and TRBJ2-2; a weak D match, TRBD2 (5 bases). The V end was cut by 0 bases, the J end by 4 bases, with 12 bases between. The CDR3 is 16 amino acids. Germline-derived CDR1 and CDR2 are LGHNA and YSLEER. CDR3 DNA sequence: TGCGCCAGCAGCCAAGAGGTGGGAGTTTCCACCGGGGAGCTGTTTTTT. Protein product: CASSQEVGVSTGELFF.

The rearrangement joins TRBV19 to TRBJ2-6; D is perhaps TRBD1 (5 bases). CDR1 is LNHDA, CDR2 SQIVND, per germline (reference sequence). The CDR3 runs 15 residues. V was cut by 3 bases and J by 2 bases, with 8 bases left in between. CDR3 amino acids: CASSIQGAGANVLTF. In nucleotides, the CDR3 is TGTGCCAGTAGTATCCAGGGTGCTGGGGCCAACGTCCTGACTTTC.

V is TRBV5-1 and J is TRBJ2-5, with 10 bases that match TRBD2. The germline gives CDR1 SGHRS, CDR2 YFSETQ. Unmatched junction bases numbered 3, after V lost 4 bases and J lost 3 bases. This CDR3 has 14 residues. DNA of the CDR3: TGCGCCAGCAGCGCGGGACTAGCGAAAGAGACCCAGTACTTC. As protein: CASSAGLAKETQYF.

The chain carries TRBV19 and TRBJ2-1; a possible D gene is TRBD2 (6 bases). CDR3 length equals 14 residues. V lost 5 bases and J 8 bases, leaving 16 bases between the germline ends. The germline gives CDR1 LNHDA, CDR2 SQIVND (reference sequence). CDR3 loop: CASSWDLGRDEQFF. CDR3 DNA sequence: TGTGCCAGTAGTTGGGACTTAGGAAGGGATGAGCAGTTCTTC.